The table lists the clone carrying this T cell receptor (beta chain) with a few counts. This entry belongs to a study of blood T cells in healthy people across ages. A sample-barcoded 5' primer and a J-beta primer mix were used in a second PCR of roughly 7 to 11 cycles. MiXCR was run by TCRdb on the 5' RACE reads, yielding one entry per CDR3 protein. The sample holds 800,000 to 950,000 distinct CDR3 sequences, around 36% seen once. The V and J ends lost 1 base and 5 bases respectively, with 14 bases between them. The CDR3 contains 15 residues. Germline assignment: CDR1 LGHNA and CDR2 YNFKEQ. Sequencing was done on a sample of blood. This chain uses TRBV4-2 with TRBJ1-1; unclear D gene. This TCR came from a man aged 18 to 30 in good health. The CDR3 region has the DNA TGTGCCAGCAGCCAAGTAGGAGCGGCCGGGACTGAAGCTTTCTTT. It specifies CASSQVGAAGTEAFF.